This paragraph covers one T cell receptor beta chain sequence. In the study's own analysis: Reference gene primer amplification gave nucleated cell count estimates. Sequencing was performed with immunoSEQ multiplex PCR; in TCRdb, only in-frame clones are kept and a portion is missing. The V and J calls and clone size are taken from that table; D and trimming were inferred from the DNA. This table has around 280,000 clones, around nine tenths appearing once. In Cohort 3, a recovered donor had either two negative PCRs, clearance, or symptom resolution. These data are taken from a study of blood T cell repertoires in COVID-19. The germline V gene has CDR1 MNHEY and CDR2 SMNVEV (reference sequence). V was clipped by 5 bases and J by 4 bases; unmatched bases: 10. The CDR3 is 16 amino acids.

The genes are TRBV27 and TRBJ2-2; TRBD2 matches at 7 bases. The origin of this receptor is a middle-aged woman who had recovered from COVID-19. The sequenced sample consisted of PBMCs or T cells enriched from blood (not recorded which). The CDR3 DNA reads TGTGCCAGCAGTGGCCGGGGAGGCGGGGGCACCGGGGAGCTGTTTTTT. Encoded protein: CASSGRGGGGTGELFF.